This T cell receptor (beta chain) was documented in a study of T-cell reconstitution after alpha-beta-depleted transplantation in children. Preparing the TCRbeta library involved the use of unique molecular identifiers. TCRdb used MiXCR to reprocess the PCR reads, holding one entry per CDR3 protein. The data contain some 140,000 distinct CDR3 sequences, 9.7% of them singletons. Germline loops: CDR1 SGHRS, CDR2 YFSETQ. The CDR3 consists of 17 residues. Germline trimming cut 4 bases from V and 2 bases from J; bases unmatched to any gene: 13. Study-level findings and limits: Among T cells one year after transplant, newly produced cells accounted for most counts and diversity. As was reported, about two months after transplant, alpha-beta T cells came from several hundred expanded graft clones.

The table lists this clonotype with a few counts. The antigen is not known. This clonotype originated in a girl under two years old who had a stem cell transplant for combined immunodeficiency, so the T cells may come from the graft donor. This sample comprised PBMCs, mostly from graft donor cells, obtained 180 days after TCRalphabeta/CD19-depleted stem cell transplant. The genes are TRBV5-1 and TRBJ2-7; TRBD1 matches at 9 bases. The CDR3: CASSRGQGRFLPYEQYF. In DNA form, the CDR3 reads TGCGCCAGCAGCCGTGGACAGGGGAGGTTTCTGCCCTACGAGCAGTACTTC.